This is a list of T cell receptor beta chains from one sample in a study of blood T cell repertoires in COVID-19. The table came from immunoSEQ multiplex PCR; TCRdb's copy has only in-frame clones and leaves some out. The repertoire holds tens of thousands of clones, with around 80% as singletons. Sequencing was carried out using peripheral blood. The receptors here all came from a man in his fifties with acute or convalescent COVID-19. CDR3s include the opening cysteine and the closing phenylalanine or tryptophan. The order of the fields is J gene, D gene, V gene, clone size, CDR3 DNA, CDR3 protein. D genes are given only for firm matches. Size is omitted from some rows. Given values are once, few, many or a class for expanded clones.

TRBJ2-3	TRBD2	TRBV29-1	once	TGCAGCGTCCTGACTAGCGGGAGTTCAGATACGCAGTATTTT	CSVLTSGSSDTQYF
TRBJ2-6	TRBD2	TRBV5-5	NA	TGTGCCAGCAGTACCGGGGGGACCTCTGGGGCCAACGTCCTGACTTTC	CASSTGGTSGANVLTF
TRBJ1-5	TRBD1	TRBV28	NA	TGTGCCAGCACAACAGGGGATCAGCCCCAGCATTTT	CASTTGDQPQHF
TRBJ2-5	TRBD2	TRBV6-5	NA	TGTGCCAGCAAAGGGGTAGCGGGAGGAGAGACCCAGTACTTC	CASKGVAGGETQYF
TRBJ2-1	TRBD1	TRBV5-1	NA	TGCGCCAGCAGCTTGTCAACAGGGGGCGCGGGTTACAATGAGCAGTTCTTC	CASSLSTGGAGYNEQFF
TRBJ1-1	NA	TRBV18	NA	TGTGCCAGCCATAGTAACGCGGGTGAAGCTTTCTTT	CASHSNAGEAFF
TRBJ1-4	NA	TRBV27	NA	TGTGCCAGCAGTCCGTCGTGGGGGGTGGCAACTAATGAAAAACTGTTTTTT	CASSPSWGVATNEKLFF
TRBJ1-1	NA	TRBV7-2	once	TGTGCCAGCAGCTTAGATATGAACACTGAAGCTTTCTTT	CASSLDMNTEAFF
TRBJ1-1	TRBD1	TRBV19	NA	TGTGCCAGCAAGTACAGGGGATCGGCCGGGAACACTGAAGCTTTCTTT	CASKYRGSAGNTEAFF
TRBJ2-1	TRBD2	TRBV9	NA	TGTGCCAGCAGCGTGGGGACTAGCGGGAGGGCAATGGATGAGCAGTTCTTC	CASSVGTSGRAMDEQFF